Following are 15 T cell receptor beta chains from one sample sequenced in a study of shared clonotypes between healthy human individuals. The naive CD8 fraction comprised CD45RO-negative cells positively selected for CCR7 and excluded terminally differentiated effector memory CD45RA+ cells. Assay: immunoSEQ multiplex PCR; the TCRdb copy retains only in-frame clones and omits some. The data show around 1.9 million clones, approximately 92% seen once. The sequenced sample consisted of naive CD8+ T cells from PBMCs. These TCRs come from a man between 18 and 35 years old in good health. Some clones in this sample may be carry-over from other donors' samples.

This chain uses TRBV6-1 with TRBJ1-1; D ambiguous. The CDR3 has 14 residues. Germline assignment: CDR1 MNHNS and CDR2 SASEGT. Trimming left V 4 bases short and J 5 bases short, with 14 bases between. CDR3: CASSGLGIGTEAFF. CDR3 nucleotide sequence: TGTGCCAGCAGTGGTTTGGGAATTGGAACTGAAGCTTTCTTT.

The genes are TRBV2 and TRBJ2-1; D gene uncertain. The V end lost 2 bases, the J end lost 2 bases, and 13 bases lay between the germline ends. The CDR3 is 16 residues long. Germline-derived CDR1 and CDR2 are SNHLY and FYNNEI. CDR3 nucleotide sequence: TGTGCCAGCAGTGAACGTTCAGCACGACCCTACAATGAGCAGTTCTTC. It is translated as CASSERSARPYNEQFF.

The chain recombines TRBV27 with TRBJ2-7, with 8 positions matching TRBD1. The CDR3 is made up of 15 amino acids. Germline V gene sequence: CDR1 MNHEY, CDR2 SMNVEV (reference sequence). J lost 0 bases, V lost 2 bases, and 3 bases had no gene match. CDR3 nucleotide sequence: TGTGCCAGCAGTTTAGACAGGGGACACTCCTACGAGCAGTACTTC. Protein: CASSLDRGHSYEQYF.

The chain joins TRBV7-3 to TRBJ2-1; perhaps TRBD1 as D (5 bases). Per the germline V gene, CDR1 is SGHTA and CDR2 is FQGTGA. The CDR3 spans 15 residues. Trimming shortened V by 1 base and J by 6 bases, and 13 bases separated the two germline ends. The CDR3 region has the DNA TGTGCCAGCAGCTTAATATTGGCAGGGATCAATGAGCAGTTCTTC. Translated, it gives CASSLILAGINEQFF. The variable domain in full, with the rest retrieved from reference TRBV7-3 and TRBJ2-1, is GAGVSQTPSNKVTEKGKYVELRCDPISGHTALYWYRQSLGQGPEFLIYFQGTGAADDSGLPNDRFFAVRPEGSVSTLKIQRTERGDSAVYLCASSLILAGINEQFFGPGTRLTVL.

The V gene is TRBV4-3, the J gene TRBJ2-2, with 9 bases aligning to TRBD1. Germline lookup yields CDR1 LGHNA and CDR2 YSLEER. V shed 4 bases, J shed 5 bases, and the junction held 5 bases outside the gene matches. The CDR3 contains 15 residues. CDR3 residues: CASSRRQGVTGELFF. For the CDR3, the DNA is TGCGCCAGCAGCCGCCGACAGGGGGTAACCGGGGAGCTGTTTTTT.

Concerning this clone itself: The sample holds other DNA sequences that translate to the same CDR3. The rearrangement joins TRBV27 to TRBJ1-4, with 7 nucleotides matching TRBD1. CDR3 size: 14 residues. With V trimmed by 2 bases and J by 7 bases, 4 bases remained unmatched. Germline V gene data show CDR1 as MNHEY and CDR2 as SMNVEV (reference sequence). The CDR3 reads CASSLLGGGEKLFF. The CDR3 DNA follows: TGTGCCAGCAGTTTACTAGGGGGCGGTGAAAAACTGTTTTTT.

The CDR3 sequence: CASGGLAGETQYF. The CDR3 region has the DNA TGTGCCAGCGGCGGGCTAGCGGGCGAGACCCAGTACTTC. The rearrangement links TRBV2 to TRBJ2-5; TRBD2 matches 8 bases. The CDR3 is made up of 13 amino acids. The V segment lost 8 bases and the J segment 5 bases; nucleotides outside the gene matches: 7. The germline V gene encodes CDR1 SNHLY and CDR2 FYNNEI.

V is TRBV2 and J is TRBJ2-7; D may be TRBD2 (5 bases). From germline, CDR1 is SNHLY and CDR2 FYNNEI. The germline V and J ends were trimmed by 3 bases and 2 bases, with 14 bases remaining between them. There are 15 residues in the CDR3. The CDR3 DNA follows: TGTGCCAGCAGTGATAGTGTACGGGGAGCCTACGAGCAGTACTTC. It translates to CASSDSVRGAYEQYF.

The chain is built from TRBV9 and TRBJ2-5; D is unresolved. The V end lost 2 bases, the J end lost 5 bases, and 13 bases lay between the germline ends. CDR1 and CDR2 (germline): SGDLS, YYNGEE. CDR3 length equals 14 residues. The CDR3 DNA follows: TGTGCCAGCAGCGTCCAAGGGTTAGAGGAGACCCAGTACTTC. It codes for CASSVQGLEETQYF.

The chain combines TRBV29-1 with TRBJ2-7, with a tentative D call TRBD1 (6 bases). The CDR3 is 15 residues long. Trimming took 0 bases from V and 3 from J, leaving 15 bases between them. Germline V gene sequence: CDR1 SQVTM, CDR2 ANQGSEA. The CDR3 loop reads CSVEDPSGRGYEQYF. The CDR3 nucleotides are TGCAGCGTTGAAGATCCGAGCGGCAGGGGCTACGAGCAGTACTTC.

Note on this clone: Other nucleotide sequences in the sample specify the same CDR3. This chain's CDR3 is CASSGTSGGYNEQFF. CDR3 bases: TGTGCCAGCAGCGGAACTAGCGGGGGGTACAATGAGCAGTTCTTC. The chain links TRBV9 to TRBJ2-1; TRBD2 aligns across 12 bases. Germline-derived CDR1 and CDR2 are SGDLS and YYNGEE. The CDR3 runs 15 residues. J lost 4 bases, V lost 3 bases, and 2 bases had no gene match.

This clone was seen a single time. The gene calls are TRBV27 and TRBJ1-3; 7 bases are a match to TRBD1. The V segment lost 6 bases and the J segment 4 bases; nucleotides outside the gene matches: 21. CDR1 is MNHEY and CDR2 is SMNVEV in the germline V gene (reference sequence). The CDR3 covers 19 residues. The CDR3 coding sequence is TGTGCCAGCAGCTCCGGACAGGCTCCCCCGGGAGCGTACGGAAACACCATATATTTT. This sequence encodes CASSSGQAPPGAYGNTIYF.

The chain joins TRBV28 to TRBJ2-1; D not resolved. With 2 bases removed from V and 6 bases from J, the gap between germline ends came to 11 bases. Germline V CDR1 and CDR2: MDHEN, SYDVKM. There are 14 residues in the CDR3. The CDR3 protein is CASSLTSLANEQFF. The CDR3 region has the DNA TGTGCCAGCAGTTTAACTTCTCTCGCCAATGAGCAGTTCTTC.

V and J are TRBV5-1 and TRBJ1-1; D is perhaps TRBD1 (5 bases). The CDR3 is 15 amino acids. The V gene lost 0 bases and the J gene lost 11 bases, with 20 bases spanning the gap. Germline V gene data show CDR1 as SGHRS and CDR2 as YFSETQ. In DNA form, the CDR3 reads TGCGCCAGCAGCTTGGAGCCTGGGACTCCCCCTCGGGCTTTCTTT. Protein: CASSLEPGTPPRAFF.

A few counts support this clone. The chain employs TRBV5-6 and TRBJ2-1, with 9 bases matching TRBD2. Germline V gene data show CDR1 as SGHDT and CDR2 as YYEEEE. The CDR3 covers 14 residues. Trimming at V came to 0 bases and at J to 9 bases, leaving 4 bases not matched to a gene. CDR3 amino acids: CASSLEGLAFEQFF. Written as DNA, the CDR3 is TGTGCCAGCAGCTTGGAGGGACTAGCTTTTGAGCAGTTCTTC. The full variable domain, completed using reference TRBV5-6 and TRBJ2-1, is DAGVTQSPTHLIKTRGQQVTLRCSPKSGHDTVSWYQQALGQGPQFIFQYYEEEERQRGNFPDRFSGHQFPNYSSELNVNALLLGDSALYLCASSLEGLAFEQFFGPGTRLTVL.